This paragraph covers one TCR beta chain sequence. A few counts support this clonotype. Its specific antigen is unknown. No quality values exist for individual bases; no much larger clone is one base distant. Full-length TCR variable regions were amplified by 5' RACE PCR with constant-region reverse primers, and semi-nested PCR with Nested Universal Primer A was subsequently performed. Using the ReliaPrep RNA Cell Miniprep System, total RNA was extracted, and the SMARTer RACE 5'/3' Kit was then used to reverse transcribe the RNA into 5'RACE-ready cDNA. Full-length TCR alpha and beta libraries were barcoded with multiplex adaptors and sequenced on an Illumina MiSeq. The study's processing was this. For each of nine subset-tissue groups, sequencing data from the five patients were pooled, and the groups were compared by unsupervised clustering of TCR gene usage. The Morisita-Horn index was used to calculate repertoire similarity, with shared sequences weighted according to their contribution to each repertoire. TCRdb cleaned the public reads at Q25 with fastp, built clones with MiXCR and kept in-frame beta chains. Every entry covers one CDR3 protein and lists the most common genes and DNA from its rows. The V and J calls and clone size are TCRdb's, not the authors'. The sample yields just under 65,000 distinct CDR3 sequences; roughly 22% were counted once. The ten top clones hold more than 2.5% of the sample.

The data were obtained in a study (dated by TCRdb to the mid-2010s). For the wider study: The study set out to test whether tumor-infiltrating Tregs in breast cancer get recruited from blood Tregs or are instead converted in situ from other CD4+ T cell subsets.

Overall study outcomes, separate from this receptor: The greatest overlap of tumor-infiltrating Treg TCR alpha and beta sequences was with tumor naive CD4+ T cells, followed next by blood naive CD4+ T cells. The larger-cohort validation was restricted to a single TCR beta V-J rearrangement rather than whole repertoires. Tumor memory CD4+ T cell TCR gene usage was found to cluster with blood and lymph node memory CD4+ cells and with lymph node naive CD4+ cells.

Trimming accounts for 5 bases at V and 7 bases at J, while the number of junction bases matched to no gene is 11. The germline V gene provides CDR1 SGHVS and CDR2 FQNEAQ. Spanning cysteine to phenylalanine, the CDR3 consists of 15 amino acids. Just the 45-base CDR3 DNA is kept, in frame starting at base 1. The memory CD4+ T cell population was isolated based on a CD4+CD45RO+CD25- phenotype. Tregs, naive and memory CD4+ T cells from tumor, blood and ipsilateral draining lymph nodes of about 5 breast cancer patients underwent full-length TCR alpha and beta sequencing. Tumor tissue, along with lymph nodes from ipsilateral axillary dissection, was perfused with PBS, minced, and then digested using collagenase I and hyaluronidase. Ficoll density gradient centrifugation was used to isolate mononuclear cells from either lymph nodes or 50 ml of peripheral blood. FACS confirmed that the sorted cell populations were more than 90% pure.

Recombination joined TRBV7-8 with TRBJ2-7, and TRBD2 matches 10 of the central bases. The receptor comes from a female donor with breast cancer. The sample was memory CD4+ T cells sorted from a lymph node. The sample's cell subset or site, from its label and the paper: memory CD4+ T cells, CD4+CD45RO+CD25-. The DNA sequence reads TGTGCCAGCAGCCCACGGGGTAGCGGGAGGAGTGAGCAGTACTTC. It translates to CASSPRGSGRSEQYF.